Included here is one T cell receptor (beta chain) sequence, with context. As originally analysed: Amplification of reference gene primers provided the estimated nucleated cell counts. Some clones are missing from TCRdb's copy, which holds only in-frame ones; the method was immunoSEQ multiplex PCR. That table gives V, J and clone size, and the DNA gave D and trimming. This table has around 190,000 clones, about 85% appearing once. These data originate in a study of blood T cell repertoires in COVID-19. The CDR3 is 12 amino acids. Germline V CDR1 and CDR2: MDHEN, SYDVKM. Trimming removed 7 bases at V and 5 bases at J, with 11 bases between.

This TCR was sampled from a woman aged 60 to 75 with acute or convalescent COVID-19. The sequenced sample was peripheral blood. This sequence joins TRBV28 and TRBJ1-1, with D unclear. The DNA of the CDR3 is TGTGCCAGCATCCCGTCGGGGACTGAAGCTTTCTTT. Translated, it gives CASIPSGTEAFF.